The present T cell receptor (beta chain) was sequenced within a study of T cell repertoires in cytomegalovirus infection. Study-wide results and limits: CMV-specific HLA-C-restricted TCR beta clonotypes dominated the ex vivo response. Of the TCR beta families, the public ones yielded a cumulative frequency that identified carriers of CMV plus the relevant HLA.

MiXCR, applied by TCRdb to the reads, yields one record per CDR3 protein. The table has some 400,000 distinct CDR3 sequences, approximately 33% seen once. Unmatched junction bases numbered 11, after V lost 5 bases and J lost 5 bases. The germline V gene encodes CDR1 SGHTA and CDR2 FQGNSA. There are 16 residues in the CDR3. This clonotype has ten or more counts. The target antigen is unknown. This clonotype was obtained from a human donor in good health (CMV status not recorded). Some clones in this sample may be carry-over from other donors' samples. The rearrangement joins TRBV7-2 to TRBJ1-5; 8 nucleotides line up with TRBD1. Input material: PBMCs. The CDR3 nucleotides are TGTGCCAGCAGCCCGTGGACAGGGAGGGAGGATCAGCCCCAGCATTTT. It specifies CASSPWTGREDQPQHF.